These 2 T cell receptor beta chains originate from one sample sequenced in a study of cytomegalovirus exposure and HLA in healthy donors. Both 60 Vbeta primers and 13 Jbeta primers went into the PCR. Libraries were prepared by immunoSEQ multiplex PCR; TCRdb keeps only in-frame clonotypes and omits some of them. The sample has roughly 230,000 clones, around 90% seen once. The sequencing sample was made of PBMCs. The receptors originated from a girl aged 2 to 9 in good health and CMV-seronegative.

V gene TRBV10-1 combines with J gene TRBJ2-2; D is possibly TRBD2 (5 bases). This CDR3 has 13 residues. The germline V gene encodes CDR1 WNHNN and CDR2 SYGVQD (reference sequence). V lost 4 bases and J 7 bases, leaving 10 bases between the germline ends. CDR3 DNA: TGCGCCAGCAGTGTGGGCGGGCTCGGGGAGCTGTTTTTT. As protein: CASSVGGLGELFF.

The rearrangement links TRBV30 to TRBJ1-2; 7 bases align to TRBD1. Trimming removed 5 bases from V and 7 bases from J; junction bases left unmatched: 10. The germline V gene encodes CDR1 GTSNPN and CDR2 SVGIG (reference sequence). The CDR3 has 13 amino acids. CDR3 nucleotide sequence: TGTGCCTGGGGGAGTCCAGGGGGGTTTGGCTACACCTTC. It yields the protein CAWGSPGGFGYTF.